This T cell receptor beta chain was documented in a study of cytomegalovirus exposure and HLA in healthy donors. Clones were sequenced by immunoSEQ multiplex PCR, and TCRdb holds only the in-frame ones, with some missing. The data show about 140,000 clones, with around nine tenths seen just once and roughly 10% held by the top ten. A word on this clone: No antigen is known for it.

The CDR3 spans 15 residues. Losses at the gene ends were 2 bases for V and 7 bases for J; bases not matched to a gene: 11. Germline assignment: CDR1 SGHRS and CDR2 YFSETQ. General study results and limits: In vitro checks showed that a few CMV-associated chains really do target CMV antigens.

Specimen: PBMCs. The sequence derives from a man between 18 and 35 years old in good health and CMV-seropositive. The J gene is TRBJ2-7, the V gene TRBV5-1; TRBD1 matches 8 bases. CDR3 sequence reads: CASSFGDRGNMEQYF. CDR3 sequence (DNA): TGCGCCAGCAGCTTCGGCGACAGGGGTAATATGGAGCAGTACTTC.